This T cell receptor beta chain was sequenced in a study of PD-1 blockade in classical Hodgkin lymphoma. The method was immunoSEQ multiplex PCR; TCRdb's version includes in-frame clones alone and lacks a portion of them. The sample has 27,000 or so clones, 72% seen once. The CDR3 consists of 12 residues. The V and J ends lost 2 bases and 10 bases respectively, with 10 bases between them. CDR1 and CDR2 from the germline V gene are SEHNR and FQNEAQ (reference sequence). Indicated time point: cycle 4 day 1 (C4D1), after more than 5 weeks of nivolumab. Every patient relapsed after autologous stem cell transplantation, and brentuximab vedotin exposure varied.

The chain links TRBV7-9 to TRBJ2-3; a weak D match, TRBD2 (5 bases). The origin of this receptor is a human donor with classical Hodgkin lymphoma. The sequencing here drew on peripheral blood mononuclear cells (PBMCs), taken before the fourth cycle of nivolumab. CDR3 residues: CASSLPPEAQYF. The CDR3 coding sequence is TGTGCCAGCAGCTTACCCCCGGAGGCGCAGTATTTT.